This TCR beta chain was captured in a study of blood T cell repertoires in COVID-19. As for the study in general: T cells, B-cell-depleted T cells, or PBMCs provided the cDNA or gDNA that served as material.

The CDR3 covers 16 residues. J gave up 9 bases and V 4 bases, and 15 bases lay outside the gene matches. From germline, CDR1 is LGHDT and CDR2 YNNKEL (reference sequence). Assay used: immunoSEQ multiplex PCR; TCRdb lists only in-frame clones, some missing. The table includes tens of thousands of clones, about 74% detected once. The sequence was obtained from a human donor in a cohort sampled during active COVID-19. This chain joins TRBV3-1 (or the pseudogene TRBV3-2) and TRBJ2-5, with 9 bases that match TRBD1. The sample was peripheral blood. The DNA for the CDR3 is TGTGCCAGCAGCCCGACTAGGGACAGGGCGTACCGTTCCCAGTACTTC. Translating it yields CASSPTRDRAYRSQYF.